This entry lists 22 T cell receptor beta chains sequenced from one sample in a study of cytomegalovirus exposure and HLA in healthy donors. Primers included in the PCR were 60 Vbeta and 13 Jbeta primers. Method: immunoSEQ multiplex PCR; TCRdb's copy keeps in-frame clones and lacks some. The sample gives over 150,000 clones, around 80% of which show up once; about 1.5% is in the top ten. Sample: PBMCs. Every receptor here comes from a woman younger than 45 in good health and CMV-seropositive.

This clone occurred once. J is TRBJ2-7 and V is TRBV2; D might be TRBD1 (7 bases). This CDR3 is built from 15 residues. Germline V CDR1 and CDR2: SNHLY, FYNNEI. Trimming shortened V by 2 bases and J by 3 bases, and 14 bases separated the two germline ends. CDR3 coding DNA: TGTGCCAGCAGTGAAAGGAGGGCAGGGGGCTACGAGCAGTACTTC. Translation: CASSERRAGGYEQYF.

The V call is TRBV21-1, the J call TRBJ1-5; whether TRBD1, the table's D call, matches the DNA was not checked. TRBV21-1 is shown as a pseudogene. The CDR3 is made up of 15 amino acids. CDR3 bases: TGTGCCAGCAGCGTCCGGACAGGGAGAAGGGGGCCCCAGCATTTT. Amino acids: CASSVRTGRRGPQHF.

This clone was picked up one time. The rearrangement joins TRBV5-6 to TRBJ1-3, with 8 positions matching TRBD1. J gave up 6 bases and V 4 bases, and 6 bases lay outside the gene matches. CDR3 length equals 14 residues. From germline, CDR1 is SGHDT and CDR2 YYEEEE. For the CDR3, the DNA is TGTGCCAGCAGCCGTGGGCAGGGGGCAAACACCATATATTTT. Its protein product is CASSRGQGANTIYF.

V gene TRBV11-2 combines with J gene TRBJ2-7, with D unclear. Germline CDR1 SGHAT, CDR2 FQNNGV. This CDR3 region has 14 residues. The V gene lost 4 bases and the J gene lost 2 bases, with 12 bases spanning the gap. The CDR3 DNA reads TGTGCCAGCAGCTCCGGGTCTAACCCCTACGAGCAGTACTTC. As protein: CASSSGSNPYEQYF. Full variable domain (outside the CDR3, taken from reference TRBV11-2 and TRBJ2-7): EAGVAQSPRYKIIEKRQSVAFWCNPISGHATLYWYQQILGQGPKLLIQFQNNGVVDDSQLPKDRFSAERLKGVDSTLKIQPAKLEDSAVYLCASSSGSNPYEQYFGPGTRLTVT.

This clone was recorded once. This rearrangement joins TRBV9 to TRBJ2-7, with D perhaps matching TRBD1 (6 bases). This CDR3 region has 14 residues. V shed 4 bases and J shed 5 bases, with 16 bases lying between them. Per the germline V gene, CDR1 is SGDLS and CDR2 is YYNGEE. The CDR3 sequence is CASSPKEGVHEQYF. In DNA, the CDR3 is TGTGCCAGCAGCCCCAAAGAGGGGGTCCACGAGCAGTACTTC.

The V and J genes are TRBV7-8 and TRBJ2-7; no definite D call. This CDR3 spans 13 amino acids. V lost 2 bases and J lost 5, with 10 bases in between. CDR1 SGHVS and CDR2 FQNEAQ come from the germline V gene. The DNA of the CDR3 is TGTGCCAGCAGCTTAAGTTGGCTTAACGAGCAGTACTTC. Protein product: CASSLSWLNEQYF.

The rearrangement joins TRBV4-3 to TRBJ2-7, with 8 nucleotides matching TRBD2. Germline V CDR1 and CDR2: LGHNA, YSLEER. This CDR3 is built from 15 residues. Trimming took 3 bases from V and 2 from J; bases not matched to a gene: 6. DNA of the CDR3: TGCGCCAGCAGCCACGTTGCGGGAGGTACCTACGAGCAGTACTTC. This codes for CASSHVAGGTYEQYF.

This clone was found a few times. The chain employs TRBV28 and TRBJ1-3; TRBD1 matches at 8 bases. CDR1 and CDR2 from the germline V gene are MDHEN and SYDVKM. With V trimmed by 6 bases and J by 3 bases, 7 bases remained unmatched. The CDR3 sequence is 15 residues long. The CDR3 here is CASSVGTGLGNTIYF. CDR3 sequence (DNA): TGTGCCAGCAGCGTCGGGACAGGCCTTGGAAACACCATATATTTT. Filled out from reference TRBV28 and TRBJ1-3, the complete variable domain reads DVKVTQSSRYLVKRTGEKVFLECVQDMDHENMFWYRQDPGLGLRLIYFSYDVKMKEKGDIPEGYSVSREKKERFSLILESASTNQTSMYLCASSVGTGLGNTIYFGEGSWLTVV.

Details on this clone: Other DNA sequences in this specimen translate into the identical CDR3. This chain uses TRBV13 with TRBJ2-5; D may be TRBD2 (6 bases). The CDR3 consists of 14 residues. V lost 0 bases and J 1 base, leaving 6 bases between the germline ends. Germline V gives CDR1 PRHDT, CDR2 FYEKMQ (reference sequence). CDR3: CASSLGRGQETQYF. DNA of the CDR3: TGTGCCAGCAGCTTAGGGCGGGGCCAAGAGACCCAGTACTTC.

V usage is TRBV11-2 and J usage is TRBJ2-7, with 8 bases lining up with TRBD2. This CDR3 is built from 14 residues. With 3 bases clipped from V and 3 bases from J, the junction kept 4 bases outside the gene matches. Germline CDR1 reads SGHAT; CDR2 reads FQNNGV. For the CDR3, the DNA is TGTGCCAGCAGCTTCCAAAGCGGGGGCTACGAGCAGTACTTC. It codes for CASSFQSGGYEQYF.

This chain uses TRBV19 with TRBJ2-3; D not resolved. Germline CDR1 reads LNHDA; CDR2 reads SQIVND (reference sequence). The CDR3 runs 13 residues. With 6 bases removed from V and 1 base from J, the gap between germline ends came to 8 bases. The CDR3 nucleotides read TGTGCCAGTAGAGACTTGGGCACAGATACGCAGTATTTT. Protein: CASRDLGTDTQYF.

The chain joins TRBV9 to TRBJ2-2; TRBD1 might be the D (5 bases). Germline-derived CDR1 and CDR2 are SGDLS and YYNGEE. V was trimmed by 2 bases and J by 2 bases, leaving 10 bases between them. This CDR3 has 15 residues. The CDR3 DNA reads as TGTGCCAGCAGCGTCGAGACAGCTAACACCGGGGAGCTGTTTTTT. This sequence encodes CASSVETANTGELFF.

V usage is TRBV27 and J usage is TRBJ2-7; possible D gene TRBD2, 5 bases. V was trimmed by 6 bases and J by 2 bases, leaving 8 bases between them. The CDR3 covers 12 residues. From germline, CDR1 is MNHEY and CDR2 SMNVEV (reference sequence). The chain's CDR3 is CASRDGTYEQYF. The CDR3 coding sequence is TGTGCCAGCAGGGACGGGACCTACGAGCAGTACTTC.

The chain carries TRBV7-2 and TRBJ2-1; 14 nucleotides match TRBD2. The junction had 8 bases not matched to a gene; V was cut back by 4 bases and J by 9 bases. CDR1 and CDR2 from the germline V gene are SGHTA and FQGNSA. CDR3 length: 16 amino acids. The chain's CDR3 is CASSSRTSGRIFEQFF. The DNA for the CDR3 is TGTGCCAGCAGCTCTCGGACTAGCGGGAGGATTTTTGAGCAGTTCTTC.

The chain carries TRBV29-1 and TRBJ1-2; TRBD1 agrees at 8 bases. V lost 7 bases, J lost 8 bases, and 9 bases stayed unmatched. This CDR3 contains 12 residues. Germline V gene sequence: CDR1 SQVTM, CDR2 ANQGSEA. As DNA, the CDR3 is TGCAGCGCCCATCACGGGACAGGAGGCTACACCTTC. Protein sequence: CSAHHGTGGYTF.

Here the CDR3 reads CASSMGTGGYNEQFF. As DNA, the CDR3 is TGTGCCAGTAGTATGGGGACAGGAGGCTACAATGAGCAGTTCTTC. This rearrangement joins TRBV19 to TRBJ2-1; 8 nucleotides align to TRBD1. J gave up 3 bases and V 3 bases, and 4 bases lay outside the gene matches. CDR1 and CDR2 (germline): LNHDA, SQIVND (reference sequence). This CDR3 has 15 residues. Full variable domain (rest looked up from reference TRBV19 and TRBJ2-1): DGGITQSPKYLFRKEGQNVTLSCEQNLNHDAMYWYRQDPGQGLRLIYYSQIVNDFQKGDIAEGYSVSREKKESFPLTVTSAQKNPTAFYLCASSMGTGGYNEQFFGPGTRLTVL.

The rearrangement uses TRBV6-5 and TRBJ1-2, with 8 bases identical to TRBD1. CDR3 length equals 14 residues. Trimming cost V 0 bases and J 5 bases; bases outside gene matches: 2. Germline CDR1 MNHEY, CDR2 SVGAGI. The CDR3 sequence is CASSYSDRGYGYTF. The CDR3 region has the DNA TGTGCCAGCAGTTACTCCGACAGGGGTTATGGCTACACCTTC.

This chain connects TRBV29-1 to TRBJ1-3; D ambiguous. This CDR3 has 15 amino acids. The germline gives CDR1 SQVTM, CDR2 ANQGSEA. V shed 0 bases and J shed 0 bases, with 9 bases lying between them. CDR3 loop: CSVEDDIPSGNTIYF. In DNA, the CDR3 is TGCAGCGTTGAAGACGACATCCCCTCTGGAAACACCATATATTTT.

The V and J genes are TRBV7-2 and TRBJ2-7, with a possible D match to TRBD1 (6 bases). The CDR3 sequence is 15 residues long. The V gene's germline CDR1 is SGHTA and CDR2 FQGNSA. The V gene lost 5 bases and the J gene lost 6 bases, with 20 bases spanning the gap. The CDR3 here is CASSRARGRTSEQYF. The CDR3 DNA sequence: TGTGCCAGCAGCCGTGCCAGGGGCCGCACATCCGAGCAGTACTTC.

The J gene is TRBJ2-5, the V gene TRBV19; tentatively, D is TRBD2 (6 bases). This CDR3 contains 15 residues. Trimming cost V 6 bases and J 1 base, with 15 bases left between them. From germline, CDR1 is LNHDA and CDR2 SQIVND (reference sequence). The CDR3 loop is CASSRRDLGQETQYF. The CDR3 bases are TGTGCCAGTAGCAGGAGGGACCTAGGCCAAGAGACCCAGTACTTC.

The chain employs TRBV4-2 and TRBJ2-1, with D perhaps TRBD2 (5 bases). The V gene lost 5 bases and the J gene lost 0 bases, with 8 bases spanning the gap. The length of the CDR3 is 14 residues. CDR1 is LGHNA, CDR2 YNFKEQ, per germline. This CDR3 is CASSNSDSYNEQFF. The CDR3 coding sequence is TGTGCCAGCAGCAATAGCGACTCCTACAATGAGCAGTTCTTC.

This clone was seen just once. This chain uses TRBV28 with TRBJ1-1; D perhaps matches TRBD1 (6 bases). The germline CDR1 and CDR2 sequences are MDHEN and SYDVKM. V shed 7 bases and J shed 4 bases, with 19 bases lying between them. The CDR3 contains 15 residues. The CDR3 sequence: CASTQGGGLGTEAFF. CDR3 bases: TGTGCCAGCACCCAAGGGGGGGGCTTGGGCACTGAAGCTTTCTTT.